One and the same sample provided the 25 T cell receptor beta chains below, sequenced in a study of blood T cell repertoires in COVID-19. Data came from immunoSEQ multiplex PCR; TCRdb stores just in-frame clones and leaves some out. The table has about 75,000 clones, roughly nine tenths seen once; the top ten hold approximately 2.5%. The sequenced sample was peripheral blood. The receptors come from a human donor in a cohort sampled during active COVID-19.

V usage is TRBV5-1 and J usage is TRBJ2-7; weak D call: TRBD2 (7 bases). Trimming removed 1 base at V and 4 bases at J, with 15 bases between. Germline CDR1 and CDR2: SGHRS and YFSETQ. The CDR3 runs to 15 residues. The CDR3 DNA reads as TGCGCCAGCAGCTTGAGGGCGGGAGACAGGTACGAGCAGTACTTC. Its translation: CASSLRAGDRYEQYF.

The rearrangement joins TRBV19 to TRBJ2-1, with a tentative D call TRBD1 (5 bases). This CDR3 spans 11 amino acids. CDR1 LNHDA and CDR2 SQIVND come from the germline V gene (reference sequence). This chain's CDR3 is CATQGANEQFF. Written as DNA, the CDR3 is TGTGCAACGCAGGGCGCCAATGAGCAGTTCTTC.

This clone was observed a single time. V and J are TRBV19 and TRBJ1-3; tentatively, D is TRBD1 (5 bases). The V gene's germline CDR1 is LNHDA and CDR2 SQIVND (reference sequence). The CDR3 has 13 amino acids. Trimming removed 6 bases from V and 0 bases from J, with 6 bases in between. Here the CDR3 DNA reads TGTGCCAGTAGGCAGGGCTCTGGAAACACCATATATTTT. It is translated as CASRQGSGNTIYF.

This chain connects TRBV29-1 to TRBJ1-2; 7 bases map to TRBD1. CDR3 length equals 15 residues. With 7 bases clipped from V and 2 bases from J, the junction kept 13 bases outside the gene matches. The germline gives CDR1 SQVTM, CDR2 ANQGSEA. The CDR3 region has the DNA TGCAGCGCCCCGTATATGGCAGGGGGGAACTATGGCTACACCTTC. It translates to CSAPYMAGGNYGYTF.

The chain uses TRBV5-1 and TRBJ1-2; D is possibly TRBD1 (6 bases). The CDR3 runs 16 residues. The V end was cut by 2 bases, the J end by 4 bases, with 18 bases between. Looked up from germline, CDR1 is SGHRS and CDR2 is YFSETQ. CDR3 nucleotides: TGCGCCAGCAGCTTCACAGGGTTTGGGATCCGCTATGGCTACACCTTC. Its protein product is CASSFTGFGIRYGYTF.

The J gene is TRBJ1-4, the V gene TRBV2; 7 bases are a match to TRBD1. The ends lost 5 bases at V and 6 bases at J; junction bases unmatched: 12. Germline V gene lookup returns CDR1 SNHLY and CDR2 FYNNEI. This CDR3 has 16 residues. CDR3 nucleotide sequence: TGTGCCAGCAGTATCTACAGGGGCATCGGGGATGAAAAACTGTTTTTT. It translates to CASSIYRGIGDEKLFF.

The chain combines TRBV28 with TRBJ1-2; a possible D gene is TRBD1 (6 bases). The CDR3 length is 13 residues. In germline, CDR1 is MDHEN, CDR2 SYDVKM. Trimming left V 6 bases short and J 3 bases short, with 11 bases between. CDR3 loop: CASRSGVDYGYTF. For the CDR3, the DNA is TGTGCCAGCAGGTCAGGGGTCGACTATGGCTACACCTTC.

The V call is TRBV14, the J call TRBJ1-6; the match to TRBD1 covers 7 bases. Germline CDR1 reads SGHDN; CDR2 reads FVKESK. The junction had 7 bases not matched to a gene; V was cut back by 5 bases and J by 9 bases. The CDR3 has 14 residues. CDR3 DNA: TGTGCCAGCAGCTCCCGGGACAGACTTTCACCCCTCCACTTT. Translating gives CASSSRDRLSPLHF.

This chain joins TRBV19 and TRBJ2-3; 8 positions agree with TRBD2. This CDR3 comprises 15 residues. CDR1 and CDR2 (germline): LNHDA, SQIVND (reference sequence). With 1 base clipped from V and 2 bases from J, the junction kept 2 bases outside the gene matches. The CDR3 region has the DNA TGTGCCAGTAGTATAGCAGCGGGAGCCACAGATACGCAGTATTTT. Its protein product is CASSIAAGATDTQYF.

The chain combines TRBV3-1 (or the pseudogene TRBV3-2) with TRBJ2-1; TRBD2 agrees at 14 bases. Germline CDR1 is LGHDT and CDR2 is YNNKEL (reference sequence). The CDR3 has 15 residues. V shed 4 bases, J shed 9 bases, and the junction held 5 bases outside the gene matches. DNA for the CDR3: TGTGCCAGCAGCCTGGGACTAGCGGGAGTAGCTGAGCAGTTCTTC. Translation gives CASSLGLAGVAEQFF.

V and J are TRBV29-1 and TRBJ2-2; tentative D call: TRBD1 (6 bases). Germline V gives CDR1 SQVTM, CDR2 ANQGSEA. The ends were cut back, 1 base at V and 6 bases at J, with 12 bases in the middle. This CDR3 has 14 amino acids. The CDR3 sequence: CSVEAQGSPGELFF. DNA of the CDR3: TGCAGCGTTGAAGCCCAGGGGTCCCCCGGGGAGCTGTTTTTT.

The CDR3: CASSQSRGSSYEQYF. DNA for the CDR3: TGTGCCAGCAGCCAGTCCAGGGGTTCCTCCTACGAGCAGTACTTC. V is TRBV3-1 (or the pseudogene TRBV3-2) and J is TRBJ2-7, with D tentatively TRBD1 (6 bases). Germline lookup yields CDR1 LGHDT and CDR2 YNNKEL (reference sequence). This CDR3 has 15 residues. V shed 3 bases and J shed 0 bases, with 12 bases lying between them.

This clone came up once. This chain uses TRBV19 with TRBJ2-1; TRBD1 aligns across 9 bases. The junction had 13 bases not matched to a gene; V was cut back by 3 bases and J by 4 bases. This CDR3 has 18 residues. In germline, CDR1 is LNHDA, CDR2 SQIVND (reference sequence). This CDR3 is CASSIAWGGQGLYNEQFF. The CDR3, as DNA: TGTGCCAGTAGTATCGCATGGGGGGGACAGGGTCTATACAATGAGCAGTTCTTC. Full variable domain (remainder filled in from reference TRBV19 and TRBJ2-1): DGGITQSPKYLFRKEGQNVTLSCEQNLNHDAMYWYRQDPGQGLRLIYYSQIVNDFQKGDIAEGYSVSREKKESFPLTVTSAQKNPTAFYLCASSIAWGGQGLYNEQFFGPGTRLTVL.

The chain combines TRBV6-5 with TRBJ2-6; D might be TRBD2 (6 bases). CDR3 length: 14 amino acids. The V gene lost 8 bases and the J gene lost 1 base, with 9 bases spanning the gap. Germline V lookup: CDR1 MNHEY, CDR2 SVGAGI. CDR3 protein: CASSRGSGANVLTF. DNA for the CDR3: TGTGCCAGCTCCCGGGGGTCTGGGGCCAACGTCCTGACTTTC.

The J gene is TRBJ2-5, the V gene TRBV28; D may be TRBD1 (5 bases). Per germline, CDR1 MDHEN and CDR2 SYDVKM. V was clipped by 4 bases and J by 5 bases, with 11 bases between them. This CDR3 is built from 13 residues. The CDR3 sequence: CASSSTGRETQYF. In DNA, the CDR3 is TGTGCCAGCAGTTCCACAGGTCGGGAGACCCAGTACTTC. Filled out from reference TRBV28 and TRBJ2-5, the complete variable domain reads DVKVTQSSRYLVKRTGEKVFLECVQDMDHENMFWYRQDPGLGLRLIYFSYDVKMKEKGDIPEGYSVSREKKERFSLILESASTNQTSMYLCASSSTGRETQYFGPGTRLLVL.

This chain uses TRBV4-3 with TRBJ2-1; 11 nucleotides line up with TRBD2. The V gene's germline CDR1 is LGHNA and CDR2 YSLEER. The ends lost 3 bases at V and 7 bases at J; junction bases unmatched: 8. The CDR3 totals 16 residues. The CDR3 DNA reads as TGCGCCAGCAGCCACGCACTAGCGGGAGCAAGGAATGAGCAGTTCTTC. Amino acid sequence: CASSHALAGARNEQFF.

This clone was seen more than once but under ten times. The V and J genes are TRBV4-2 and TRBJ1-3, with D possibly being TRBD1 (6 bases). In germline, CDR1 is LGHNA, CDR2 YNFKEQ. V was trimmed by 0 bases and J by 0 bases, leaving 12 bases between them. This CDR3 region has 17 residues. This chain's CDR3 is CASSQEGASSSGNTIYF. DNA for the CDR3: TGTGCCAGCAGCCAAGAGGGGGCCTCGAGCTCTGGAAACACCATATATTTT.

The gene calls are TRBV2 and TRBJ2-5; a weak D match, TRBD1 (5 bases). Germline V CDR1 and CDR2: SNHLY, FYNNEI. Trimming stripped 2 bases from V and 4 bases from J, with 17 bases between. The CDR3 covers 16 residues. The CDR3 loop reads CASSERPPWQGETQYF. CDR3 DNA sequence: TGTGCCAGCAGTGAACGGCCGCCTTGGCAGGGAGAGACCCAGTACTTC.

There are a few counts of this clone. The chain has TRBV7-2 and TRBJ1-5; 7 bases align to TRBD1. The CDR3 extends over 14 amino acids. V lost 5 bases and J lost 6; bases outside the gene matches: 7. Germline V gene sequence: CDR1 SGHTA, CDR2 FQGNSA. Written as DNA, the CDR3 is TGTGCCAGCAGCCCCCTAGGGGGCGGTCAGCCCCAGCATTTT. It yields the protein CASSPLGGGQPQHF.

This chain joins TRBV18 and TRBJ2-5, with 9 bases aligning to TRBD1. This CDR3 contains 14 residues. V dropped 3 bases and J dropped 5; count of bases not matched to a gene: 4. The germline V gene encodes CDR1 KGHSH and CDR2 LQKENI. The CDR3 loop is CASSPGQGGETQYF. CDR3 sequence (DNA): TGTGCCAGCTCACCGGGACAGGGTGGGGAGACCCAGTACTTC. Based on the CDR3 plus reference TRBV18 and TRBJ2-5, the full variable domain is NAGVMQNPRHLVRRRGQEARLRCSPMKGHSHVYWYRQLPEEGLKFMVYLQKENIIDESGMPKERFSAEFPKEGPSILRIQQVVRGDSAAYFCASSPGQGGETQYFGPGTRLLVL.

The chain couples TRBV14 to TRBJ1-2; tentative D call: TRBD1 (6 bases). The length of the CDR3 is 15 residues. V lost 4 bases, J lost 11 bases, and 23 bases lay in between. CDR1 is SGHDN and CDR2 is FVKESK in the germline V gene. The CDR3 reads CASSPPSGQSVGYTF. The CDR3 bases are TGTGCCAGCAGCCCACCCTCTGGACAGTCTGTGGGGTACACCTTC.

The chain combines TRBV4-3 with TRBJ2-5; 8 positions match TRBD1. V was pared by 2 bases and J by 5 bases, with 7 bases of the junction left unmatched. This CDR3 contains 15 residues. The V gene's germline CDR1 is LGHNA and CDR2 YSLEER. In DNA, the CDR3 is TGCGCCAGCAGCCAAAAACAGGGGGTGGAGGAGACCCAGTACTTC. It encodes CASSQKQGVEETQYF.

The chain couples TRBV6-6 to TRBJ2-3, with 8 bases matching TRBD2. Germline V gene sequence: CDR1 MNHNY, CDR2 SVGAGI (reference sequence). V trimming: 5 bases; J trimming: 3 bases; junction bases outside the gene matches: 10. This CDR3 comprises 16 residues. Written as DNA, the CDR3 is TGTGCCAGCAGTCCCGTTCGAGCGGGGGTTACAGATACGCAGTATTTT. It codes for CASSPVRAGVTDTQYF.

This chain connects TRBV5-1 to TRBJ2-1, with D possibly being TRBD2 (7 bases). Trimming removed 0 bases from V and 5 bases from J, with 15 bases in between. The CDR3 consists of 16 residues. CDR1 and CDR2 (germline): SGHRS, YFSETQ. CDR3 protein: CASSLGGGAAHNEQFF. In DNA, the CDR3 is TGCGCCAGCAGCTTGGGAGGGGGGGCAGCCCACAATGAGCAGTTCTTC.

The chain uses TRBV3-1 (or the pseudogene TRBV3-2) and TRBJ1-6; no reliable D call. Germline V gene sequence: CDR1 LGHDT, CDR2 YNNKEL (reference sequence). The CDR3 length is 13 residues. Trimming took 4 bases from V and 5 from J, leaving 6 bases between them. The CDR3 DNA reads TGTGCCAGCAGCCTTCAGAATAATTCACCCCTCCACTTT. Amino acid sequence: CASSLQNNSPLHF.